This entry lists 10 T cell receptor beta chains sequenced from one sample in a study of response to subunit inactivated influenza vaccine. TCRdb fed the RT-PCR reads into MiXCR, producing one record per CDR3 protein. The repertoire holds over 150,000 distinct CDR3 sequences, under 15% seen once, with roughly 26% in the top ten. The source was CD8+ T cells sorted from PBMCs, collected around 5 days after vaccination. Receptor source: a man in his fifties who received an inactivated influenza vaccine.

The rearrangement joins TRBV20-1 to TRBJ2-1; 9 positions agree with TRBD2. V was clipped by 3 bases and J by 0 bases; unmatched bases: 6. The CDR3 consists of 16 residues. Germline-derived CDR1 and CDR2 are DFQATT and SNEGSKA (reference sequence). The DNA for the CDR3 is TGCAGTGCTAGTGGGCTAGCGGGAACCTCCTACAATGAGCAGTTCTTC. Its protein product is CSASGLAGTSYNEQFF.

V gene TRBV29-1 combines with J gene TRBJ2-3; 7 bases align to TRBD2. Germline CDR1 is SQVTM and CDR2 is ANQGSEA. This CDR3 is built from 13 residues. After removal of 4 bases from V and 0 bases from J, the junction contained 1 base not matched to a gene. The CDR3 here is CSVGGGSTDTQYF. Written as DNA, the CDR3 is TGCAGCGTTGGCGGGGGTAGCACAGATACGCAGTATTTT.

This clonotype was observed a few times. This chain connects TRBV5-6 to TRBJ2-7; tentative D call: TRBD2 (6 bases). V was pared by 0 bases and J by 4 bases, with 14 bases between. This CDR3 comprises 15 residues. Germline values: CDR1 SGHDT, CDR2 YYEEEE. CDR3 amino acids: CASSLALRGRYEQYF. The CDR3 DNA reads TGTGCCAGCAGCTTGGCCTTGAGAGGGAGGTACGAGCAGTACTTC.

The CDR3 DNA follows: TGTGCCAGCAGCTCAAGGACAGGGGATACGTACGAGCAGTACTTC. Its protein product is CASSSRTGDTYEQYF. V and J are TRBV7-9 and TRBJ2-7, with 9 bases that match TRBD1. V gave up 4 bases and J gave up 4 bases; unmatched junction bases: 8. The length of the CDR3 is 15 residues. Germline values: CDR1 SEHNR, CDR2 FQNEAQ (reference sequence).

This clonotype was picked up a small number of times. The chain is built from TRBV11-2 and TRBJ2-1; 7 bases are a match to TRBD1. Germline V gene lookup returns CDR1 SGHAT and CDR2 FQNNGV. This CDR3 is built from 16 residues. Trimming removed 4 bases from V and 5 bases from J; junction bases left unmatched: 11. CDR3 sequence reads: CASSYKTGTEHNEQFF. CDR3 coding DNA: TGTGCCAGCAGCTACAAAACCGGGACAGAACACAATGAGCAGTTCTTC.

V and J are TRBV29-1 and TRBJ2-7, with a possible D match to TRBD1 (6 bases). With 5 bases removed from V and 3 bases from J, the gap between germline ends came to 29 bases. Germline values: CDR1 SQVTM, CDR2 ANQGSEA. The CDR3 totals 18 residues. CDR3 sequence (DNA): TGCAGCGTTCAACTTCTGGGGATGGACAGTCTTATGGGCTACGAGCAGTACTTC. It specifies CSVQLLGMDSLMGYEQYF.

This clonotype came up a few times. The chain links TRBV7-6 to TRBJ1-4, with D perhaps matching TRBD1 (5 bases). V dropped 5 bases and J dropped 8 bases, with 21 bases sitting between them. The CDR3 spans 16 residues. Germline V gene lookup returns CDR1 SGHVS and CDR2 FNYEAQ. CDR3 in amino acids: CASSVERDGLGEKLFF. The CDR3 nucleotides read TGTGCCAGCAGCGTCGAAAGGGACGGACTCGGGGAAAAACTGTTTTTT.

This clonotype was seen repeatedly, ten times or more. The gene calls are TRBV5-1 and TRBJ2-7, with a tentative D call TRBD1 (6 bases). The V gene's germline CDR1 is SGHRS and CDR2 YFSETQ. The CDR3 covers 15 residues. Trimming removed 0 bases at V and 2 bases at J, with 12 bases between. The CDR3 here is CASSLGTGTTYEQYF. The CDR3 bases are TGCGCCAGCAGCTTGGGAACCGGGACAACCTACGAGCAGTACTTC.

Only a few counts were recorded for this clonotype. The chain combines TRBV28 with TRBJ2-3, with 8 bases identical to TRBD2. The germline CDR1 and CDR2 sequences are MDHEN and SYDVKM. The V gene end was trimmed by 6 bases and the J gene end by 0 bases; junction bases not matched to a gene: 11. CDR3 size: 17 residues. The CDR3 bases are TGTGCCAGCAGCGCTCCTAGCGGGTCTGCTAGCACAGATACGCAGTATTTT. It yields the protein CASSAPSGSASTDTQYF.

This clonotype was recorded a few times. The chain combines TRBV20-1 with TRBJ2-2, with 8 bases identical to TRBD1. CDR3 length: 16 residues. Trimming removed 5 bases from V and 0 bases from J; junction bases left unmatched: 8. Germline values: CDR1 DFQATT, CDR2 SNEGSKA (reference sequence). The CDR3 loop reads CSAPPADRANTGELFF. CDR3 nucleotide sequence: TGCAGTGCTCCCCCGGCGGACAGGGCGAACACCGGGGAGCTGTTTTTT.